Following are 20 T cell receptor beta chains from one sample sequenced in a study of human T cells and chemical hapten exposure. TCRdb called the RACE reads again in MiXCR, with one record for every CDR3 protein. This sample has roughly 150,000 distinct CDR3 sequences; roughly 10% occur once, and the top ten carry 1.3% to 1.5%. Time point meaning: patch test 2, 6 weeks after DPC sensitization. Treatment defined: therapeutic diphenylcyclopropenone sensitization with weekly scalp DPC. The sample consisted of whole blood, taken in connection with sensitization to the hapten diphenylcyclopropenone (DPC). The receptors come from a woman aged 45-65 years with alopecia areata. Some clones in this sample may be carry-over from other donors' samples.

This clonotype was observed many times. The J gene is TRBJ2-7, the V gene TRBV12-3 or TRBV12-4; D might be TRBD2 (6 bases). CDR3 length: 14 residues. Trimming cost V 5 bases and J 0 bases, with 11 bases left between them. CDR3 amino acids: CASSPGLSSYEQYF. CDR3 nucleotide sequence: TGTGCCAGCAGTCCGGGACTGAGCTCCTACGAGCAGTACTTC.

This clonotype was counted only a few times. The V gene is TRBV6-5, the J gene TRBJ2-5; D is unresolved. Germline-derived CDR1 and CDR2 are MNHEY and SVGAGI. Trimming shortened V by 6 bases and J by 0 bases, and 14 bases separated the two germline ends. The CDR3 extends over 15 amino acids. CDR3 nucleotides: TGTGCCAGCAGACACCGTTTACTGAACCAAGAGACCCAGTACTTC. It translates to CASRHRLLNQETQYF.

The V call is TRBV6-2 or TRBV6-3, the J call TRBJ2-1; TRBD2 agrees at 16 bases. With V trimmed by 6 bases and J by 6 bases, 8 bases remained unmatched. The germline CDR1 and CDR2 sequences are MNHEY and SVGEGT. This CDR3 comprises 17 residues. This CDR3 is CASSQVGTSGRGNEQFF. The CDR3 DNA reads TGTGCCAGCAGCCAAGTAGGGACTAGCGGGAGGGGCAATGAGCAGTTCTTC.

This clonotype has only a few counts. The chain has TRBV5-6 and TRBJ2-7; D possibly corresponds to TRBD2 (6 bases). CDR3 length: 13 amino acids. CDR1 and CDR2 from the germline V gene are SGHDT and YYEEEE. V lost 4 bases and J lost 5, with 13 bases in between. CDR3 sequence reads: CASSPGVGHEQYF. The CDR3 coding sequence is TGTGCCAGCAGCCCGGGAGTAGGCCACGAGCAGTACTTC.

In this sample, this clonotype turned up a few times. The chain has TRBV7-2 and TRBJ1-2; D is unclear. The ends were cut back, 2 bases at V and 2 bases at J, with 3 bases in the middle. Germline CDR1 is SGHTA and CDR2 is FQGNSA. This CDR3 contains 12 residues. CDR3 in amino acids: CASSLLNYGYTF. For the CDR3, the DNA is TGTGCCAGCAGCTTACTAAACTATGGCTACACCTTC.

The rearrangement joins TRBV7-9 to TRBJ2-5; TRBD1 is a possible D gene (6 bases). Looked up from germline, CDR1 is SEHNR and CDR2 is FQNEAQ (reference sequence). Trimming took 4 bases from V and 1 from J, leaving 13 bases between them. The CDR3 length is 15 residues. The CDR3 nucleotides read TGTGCCAGCAGCTCGCCCCAGGGGTCCCAAGAGACCCAGTACTTC. Residues: CASSSPQGSQETQYF.

V usage is TRBV12-3 or TRBV12-4 and J usage is TRBJ2-7, with 9 bases matching TRBD2. Trimming cost V 5 bases and J 5 bases; bases outside gene matches: 7. The CDR3 contains 14 residues. The CDR3: CASSQAGGLDEQYF. Here the CDR3 DNA reads TGTGCCAGCAGTCAAGCGGGAGGTCTGGACGAGCAGTACTTC.

This clonotype was detected many times. V is TRBV11-1 and J is TRBJ2-5; D gene ambiguous. CDR3 size: 13 residues. Germline lookup yields CDR1 SGHAT and CDR2 FQDESV (reference sequence). Trimming stripped 6 bases from V and 6 bases from J, with 14 bases between. DNA of the CDR3: TGTGCCAGCAGTCTACCCTTCCACAAGACCCAGTACTTC. It is translated as CASSLPFHKTQYF.

The genes are TRBV12-3 or TRBV12-4 and TRBJ2-2; 9 nucleotides line up with TRBD2. V was pared by 0 bases and J by 6 bases, with 5 bases of the junction left unmatched. CDR3 length: 16 amino acids. DNA for the CDR3: TGTGCCAGCAGTTTAGCGCCGGTAGCGGGAGCCGGGGAGCTGTTTTTT. This gives the protein CASSLAPVAGAGELFF.

The genes are TRBV28 and TRBJ2-3; tentatively, D is TRBD1 or TRBD2 (5 bases each). The germline V and J ends were trimmed by 6 bases and 1 base, with 20 bases remaining between them. This CDR3 spans 17 amino acids. The germline V gene has CDR1 MDHEN and CDR2 SYDVKM. CDR3 in amino acids: CASSLARTPPGTDTQYF. In DNA, the CDR3 is TGTGCCAGCAGCCTAGCCCGGACACCACCCGGCACAGATACGCAGTATTTT.

V and J are TRBV7-8 and TRBJ1-4; D is perhaps TRBD1 (6 bases). Germline V gene data show CDR1 as SGHVS and CDR2 as FQNEAQ. The CDR3 covers 16 residues. Trimming removed 0 bases from V and 5 bases from J, with 13 bases in between. The chain's CDR3 is CASSLALGGRNEKLFF. The CDR3 DNA is TGTGCCAGCAGCTTAGCCCTAGGGGGACGGAATGAAAAACTGTTTTTT.

This clonotype was counted many times. The V gene is TRBV11-2, the J gene TRBJ1-6; TRBD1 aligns across 8 bases. The ends lost 2 bases at V and 7 bases at J; junction bases unmatched: 4. The CDR3 runs to 15 residues. Germline V gene sequence: CDR1 SGHAT, CDR2 FQNNGV. CDR3: CASSLPGGGNSPLHF. For the CDR3, the DNA is TGTGCCAGCAGCTTACCAGGGGGCGGAAATTCACCCCTCCACTTT.

This clonotype was detected only a few times. The chain carries TRBV5-4 and TRBJ2-7, with D perhaps matching TRBD2 (6 bases). V lost 4 bases, J lost 0 bases, and 14 bases lay in between. Germline CDR1 SGHNT, CDR2 YYREEE (reference sequence). The CDR3 runs 15 residues. CDR3 DNA: TGTGCCAGCAGCCTCAGCGGGCACGGCTCCTACGAGCAGTACTTC. Residues: CASSLSGHGSYEQYF.

This clonotype showed up many times. This chain connects TRBV15 to TRBJ2-5, with TRBD2 identical over 7 bases. With 5 bases clipped from V and 6 bases from J, the junction kept 9 bases outside the gene matches. Looked up from germline, CDR1 is LNHNV and CDR2 is YYDKDF (reference sequence). The CDR3 consists of 14 residues. CDR3 amino acids: CATSPYGREQTQYF. The CDR3 nucleotides read TGTGCCACCAGCCCATATGGGAGGGAACAGACCCAGTACTTC.

In this sample, this clonotype turned up a few times. The chain has TRBV28 and TRBJ1-4; D gene uncertain. V was shortened by 9 bases and J by 3 bases, with 17 bases between the two germline ends. The CDR3 loop spans 15 amino acids. CDR1 is MDHEN and CDR2 is SYDVKM in the germline V gene. CDR3: CASPGRTAPNEKLFF. The CDR3 coding sequence is TGTGCCAGTCCGGGCCGGACCGCCCCTAATGAAAAACTGTTTTTT. The full variable domain, rest sourced from reference TRBV28 and TRBJ1-4, is DVKVTQSSRYLVKRTGEKVFLECVQDMDHENMFWYRQDPGLGLRLIYFSYDVKMKEKGDIPEGYSVSREKKERFSLILESASTNQTSMYLCASPGRTAPNEKLFFGSGTQLSVL.

There are many counts of this clonotype. This rearrangement joins TRBV12-3 or TRBV12-4 to TRBJ2-3, with 10 bases lining up with TRBD2. The trim removed 7 bases at V and 5 bases at J, leaving 18 bases unmatched. The CDR3 has 18 amino acids. The CDR3 region is CASTSTGGFSGRKDTQYF. CDR3 DNA sequence: TGTGCCAGCACCTCGACGGGGGGCTTTAGCGGGAGGAAAGATACGCAGTATTTT.

This clonotype has ten or more counts. V is TRBV11-2 and J is TRBJ2-2, with no clear D. The germline V and J ends were trimmed by 7 bases and 5 bases, with 17 bases remaining between them. The CDR3 is 15 amino acids. In germline, CDR1 is SGHAT, CDR2 FQNNGV. CDR3 amino acids: CASTVQATPTGELFF. CDR3 coding DNA: TGTGCCAGCACCGTCCAGGCTACTCCGACCGGGGAGCTGTTTTTT.

This rearrangement joins TRBV9 to TRBJ1-5; possibly TRBD1 for D (6 bases). The CDR3 consists of 14 residues. The V end was cut by 6 bases, the J end by 8 bases, with 18 bases between. From germline, CDR1 is SGDLS and CDR2 YYNGEE. The CDR3 loop reads CASNGGTRTEPQHF. The CDR3 region has the DNA TGTGCCAGCAACGGCGGGACAAGGACGGAGCCCCAGCATTTT. Drawing the rest from reference TRBV9 and TRBJ1-5, the complete variable domain is DSGVTQTPKHLITATGQRVTLRCSPRSGDLSVYWYQQSLDQGLQFLIQYYNGEERAKGNILERFSAQQFPDLHSELNLSSLELGDSALYFCASNGGTRTEPQHFGDGTRLSIL.

The V gene is TRBV11-2, the J gene TRBJ2-1; perhaps TRBD2 as D (6 bases). Between the trimmed V and J ends, which lost 4 bases and 8 bases, there was a span of 12 bases. The CDR3 spans 13 residues. Germline V lookup: CDR1 SGHAT, CDR2 FQNNGV. This CDR3 is CASSSSGWDEQFF. CDR3 DNA sequence: TGTGCCAGCAGCTCCAGCGGGTGGGATGAGCAGTTCTTC.

This clonotype came up a few times. The CDR3 protein is CASKSVGRDTQYF. The CDR3 DNA sequence: TGTGCCAGCAAGTCCGTGGGAAGGGATACGCAGTATTTT. This rearrangement joins TRBV27 to TRBJ2-3; D not certain. The V and J ends lost 7 bases and 6 bases respectively, with 14 bases between them. The CDR3 is made up of 13 amino acids. CDR1 is MNHEY, CDR2 SMNVEV, per germline (reference sequence).